The TCR beta chain under discussion was sequenced for a study of blood T cell repertoires in COVID-19. Study as a whole: Some COVID-19 samples were acute and others convalescent; all came from the United States, Italy and Spain.

Germline V CDR1 and CDR2: MDHEN, SYDVKM. The CDR3 consists of 18 residues. V was cut by 1 base and J by 0 bases, with 19 bases left in between. Original methodology: Using reference gene primer amplification, nucleated cell counts were estimated. Assay: immunoSEQ multiplex PCR; the TCRdb copy retains only in-frame clones and omits some. V, J and clone size are those of that table, while D and trimming were read from the DNA. The top ten clones hold about 1.7% of a sample with 130,000 to 150,000 clones, 80% to 90% of them seen once. The sequence derives from a woman in her forties or fifties with acute or convalescent COVID-19. The source material was peripheral blood. The chain employs TRBV28 and TRBJ2-7; tentatively, D is TRBD1 (6 bases). The CDR3 protein is CASSLSPPLNRDSYEQYF. CDR3 bases: TGTGCCAGCAGTTTATCCCCCCCCCTAAACAGGGACTCCTACGAGCAGTACTTC.